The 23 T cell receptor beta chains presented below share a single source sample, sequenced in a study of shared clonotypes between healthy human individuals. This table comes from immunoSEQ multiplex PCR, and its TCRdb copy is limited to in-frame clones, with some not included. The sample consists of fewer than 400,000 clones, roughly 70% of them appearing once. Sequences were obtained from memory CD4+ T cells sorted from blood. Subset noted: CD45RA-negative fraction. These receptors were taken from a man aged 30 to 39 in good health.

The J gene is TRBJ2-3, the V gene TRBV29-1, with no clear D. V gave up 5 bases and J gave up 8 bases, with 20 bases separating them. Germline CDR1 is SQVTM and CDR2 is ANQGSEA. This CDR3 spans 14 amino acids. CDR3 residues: CSVREAPHTGTQYF. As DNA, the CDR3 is TGCAGCGTTAGGGAAGCCCCCCACACGGGTACGCAGTATTTT.

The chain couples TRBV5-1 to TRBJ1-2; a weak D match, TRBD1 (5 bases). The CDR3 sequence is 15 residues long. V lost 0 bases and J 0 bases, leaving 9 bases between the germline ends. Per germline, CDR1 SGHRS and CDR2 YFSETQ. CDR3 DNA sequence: TGCGCCAGCAGCTTGGAACAGGCCTCTAACTATGGCTACACCTTC. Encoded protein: CASSLEQASNYGYTF.

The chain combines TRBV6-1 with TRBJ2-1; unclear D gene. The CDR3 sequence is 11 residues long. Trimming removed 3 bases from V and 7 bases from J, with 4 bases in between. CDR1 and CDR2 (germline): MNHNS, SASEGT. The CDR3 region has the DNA TGTGCCAGCAGTGAGAGGAATGAGCAGTTCTTC. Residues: CASSERNEQFF.

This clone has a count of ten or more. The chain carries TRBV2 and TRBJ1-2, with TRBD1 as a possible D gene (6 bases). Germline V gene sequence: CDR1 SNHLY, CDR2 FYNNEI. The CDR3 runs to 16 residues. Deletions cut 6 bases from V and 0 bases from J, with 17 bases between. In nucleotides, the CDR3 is TGTGCCAGCAGCCGGAACGAGGACAGAACTAACTATGGCTACACCTTC. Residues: CASSRNEDRTNYGYTF.

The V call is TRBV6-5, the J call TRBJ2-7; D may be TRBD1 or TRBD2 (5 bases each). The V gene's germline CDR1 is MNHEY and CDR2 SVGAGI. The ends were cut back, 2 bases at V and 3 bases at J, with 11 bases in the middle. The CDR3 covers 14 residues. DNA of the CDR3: TGTGCCAGCAGTTACATAGAGGGGTACTACGAGCAGTACTTC. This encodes CASSYIEGYYEQYF.

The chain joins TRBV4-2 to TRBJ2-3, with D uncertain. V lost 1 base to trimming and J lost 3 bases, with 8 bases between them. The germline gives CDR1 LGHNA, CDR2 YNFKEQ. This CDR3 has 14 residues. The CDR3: CASSQGGPTDTQYF. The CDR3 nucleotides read TGTGCCAGCAGCCAAGGGGGTCCTACAGATACGCAGTATTTT.

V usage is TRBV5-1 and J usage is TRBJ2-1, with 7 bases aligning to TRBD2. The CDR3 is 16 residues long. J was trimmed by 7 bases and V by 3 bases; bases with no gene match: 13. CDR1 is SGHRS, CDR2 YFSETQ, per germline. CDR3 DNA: TGCGCCAGCAGCTCCCCCGACGGACTAGAACCGAATGAGCAGTTCTTC. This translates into CASSSPDGLEPNEQFF.

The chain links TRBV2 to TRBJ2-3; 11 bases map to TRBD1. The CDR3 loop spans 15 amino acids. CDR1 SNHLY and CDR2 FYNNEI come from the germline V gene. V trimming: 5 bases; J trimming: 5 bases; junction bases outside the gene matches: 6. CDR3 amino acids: CASSKGQGGLDTQYF. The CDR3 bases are TGTGCCAGCAGTAAGGGACAGGGGGGCTTAGATACGCAGTATTTT.

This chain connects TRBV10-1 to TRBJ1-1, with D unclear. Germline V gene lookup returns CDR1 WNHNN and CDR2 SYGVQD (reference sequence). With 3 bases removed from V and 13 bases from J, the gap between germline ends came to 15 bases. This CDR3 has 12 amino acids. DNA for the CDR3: TGCGCCAGCAGTGAAGTGGACGGTAGATTTTTCTTT. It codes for CASSEVDGRFFF.

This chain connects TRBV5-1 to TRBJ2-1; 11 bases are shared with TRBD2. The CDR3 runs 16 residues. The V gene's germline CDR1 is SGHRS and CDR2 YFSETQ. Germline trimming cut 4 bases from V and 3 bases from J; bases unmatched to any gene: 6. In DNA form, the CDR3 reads TGCGCCAGCAGCCCCCCTAGCGGGAGGTTCTACAATGAGCAGTTCTTC. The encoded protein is CASSPPSGRFYNEQFF.

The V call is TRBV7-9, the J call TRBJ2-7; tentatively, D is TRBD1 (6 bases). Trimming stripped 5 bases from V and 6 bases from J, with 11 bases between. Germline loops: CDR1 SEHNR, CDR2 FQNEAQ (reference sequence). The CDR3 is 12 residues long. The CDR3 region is CASSHVGAEQYF. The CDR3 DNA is TGTGCCAGCAGCCACGTGGGGGCCGAGCAGTACTTC.

For the CDR3, the DNA is TGTGCCACCCGTATCGTCGGGGCAGATACGCAGTATTTT. Protein sequence: CATRIVGADTQYF. The rearrangement links TRBV5-4 to TRBJ2-3; TRBD2 is a possible D gene (5 bases). Looked up from germline, CDR1 is SGHNT and CDR2 is YYREEE (reference sequence). This CDR3 contains 13 residues. Trimming pared 9 bases from V and 4 bases from J, leaving 15 bases between.

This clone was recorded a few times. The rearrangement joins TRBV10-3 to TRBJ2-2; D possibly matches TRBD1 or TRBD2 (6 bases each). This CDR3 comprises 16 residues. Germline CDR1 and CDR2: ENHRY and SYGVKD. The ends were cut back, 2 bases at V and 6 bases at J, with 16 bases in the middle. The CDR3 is CAISEPRGADPGELFF. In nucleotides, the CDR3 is TGTGCCATCAGTGAGCCAAGGGGGGCGGATCCCGGGGAGCTGTTTTTT.

In DNA form, the CDR3 reads TGTGCCAGCAGCTTAGCGTGGGGCGCCACATGGGAGCAGTTCTTC. This gives the protein CASSLAWGATWEQFF. V is TRBV7-6 and J is TRBJ2-1; weak D call: TRBD1 (5 bases). CDR1 and CDR2 from the germline V gene are SGHVS and FNYEAQ. V was clipped by 0 bases and J by 10 bases, with 16 bases between them. The CDR3 contains 15 residues. Full variable domain (outside the CDR3, taken from reference TRBV7-6 and TRBJ2-1): GAGVSQSPRYKVTKRGQDVALRCDPISGHVSLYWYRQALGQGPEFLTYFNYEAQQDKSGLPNDRFSAERPEGSISTLTIQRTEQRDSAMYRCASSLAWGATWEQFFGPGTRLTVL.

CDR3 residues: CASSLGRTDTYEQYF. Here the CDR3 DNA reads TGTGCCAGCAGCTTAGGCCGAACAGATACCTACGAGCAGTACTTC. The chain couples TRBV11-2 to TRBJ2-7; D not certain. The germline V gene encodes CDR1 SGHAT and CDR2 FQNNGV. Between the trimmed V and J ends, which lost 1 base and 2 bases, there was a span of 12 bases. The CDR3 is made up of 15 amino acids.

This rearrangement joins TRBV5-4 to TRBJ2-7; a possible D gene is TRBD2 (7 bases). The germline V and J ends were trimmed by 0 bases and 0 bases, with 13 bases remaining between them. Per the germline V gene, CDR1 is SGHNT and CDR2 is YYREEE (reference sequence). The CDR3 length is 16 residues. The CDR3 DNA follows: TGTGCCAGCAGCTTGGGTGGGGGGGCTTCCTCCTACGAGCAGTACTTC. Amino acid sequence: CASSLGGGASSYEQYF.

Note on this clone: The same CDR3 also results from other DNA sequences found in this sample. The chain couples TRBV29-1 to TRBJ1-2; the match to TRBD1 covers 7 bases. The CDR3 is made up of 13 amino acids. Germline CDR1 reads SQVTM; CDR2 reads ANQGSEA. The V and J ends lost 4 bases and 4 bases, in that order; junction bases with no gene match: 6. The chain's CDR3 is CSVGDRGSYGYTF. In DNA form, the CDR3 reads TGCAGCGTTGGGGACAGAGGATCCTATGGCTACACCTTC. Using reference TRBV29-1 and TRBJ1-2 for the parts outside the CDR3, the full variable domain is SAVISQKPSRDICQRGTSLTIQCQVDSQVTMMFWYRQQPGQSLTLIATANQGSEATYESGFVIDKFPISRPNLTFSTLTVSNMSPEDSSIYLCSVGDRGSYGYTFGSGTRLTVV.

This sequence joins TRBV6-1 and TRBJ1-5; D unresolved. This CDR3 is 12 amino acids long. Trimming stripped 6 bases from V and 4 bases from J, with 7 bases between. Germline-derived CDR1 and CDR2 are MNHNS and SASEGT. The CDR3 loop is CASSVGNQPQHF. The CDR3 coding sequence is TGTGCCAGCAGCGTTGGGAATCAGCCCCAGCATTTT.

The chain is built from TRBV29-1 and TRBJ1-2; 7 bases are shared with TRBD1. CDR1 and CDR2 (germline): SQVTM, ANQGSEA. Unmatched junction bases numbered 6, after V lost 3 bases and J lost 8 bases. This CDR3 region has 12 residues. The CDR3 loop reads CSVDRTGEGYTF. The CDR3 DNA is TGCAGCGTTGACCGGACAGGTGAAGGCTACACCTTC.

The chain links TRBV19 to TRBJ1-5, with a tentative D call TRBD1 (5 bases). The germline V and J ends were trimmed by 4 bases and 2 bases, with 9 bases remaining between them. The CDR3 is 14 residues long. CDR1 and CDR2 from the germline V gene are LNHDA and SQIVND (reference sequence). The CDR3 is CASSNQGGNQPQHF. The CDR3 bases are TGTGCCAGTAGTAATCAGGGAGGCAATCAGCCCCAGCATTTT.

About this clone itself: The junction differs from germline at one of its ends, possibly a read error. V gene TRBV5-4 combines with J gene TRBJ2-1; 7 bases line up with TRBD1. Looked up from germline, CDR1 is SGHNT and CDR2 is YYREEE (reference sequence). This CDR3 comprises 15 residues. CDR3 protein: CASSLGDSFYNEQLF. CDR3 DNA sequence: TGTGCCAGCAGCTTGGGGGACAGCTTCTACAATGAGCAGCTCTTC.

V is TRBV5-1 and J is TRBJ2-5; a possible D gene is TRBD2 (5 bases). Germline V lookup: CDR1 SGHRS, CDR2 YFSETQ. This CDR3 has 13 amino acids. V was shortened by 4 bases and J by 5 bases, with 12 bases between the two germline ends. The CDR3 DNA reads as TGCGCCAGCAGCCTACGTTCGGGGGAGACCCAGTACTTC. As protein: CASSLRSGETQYF.

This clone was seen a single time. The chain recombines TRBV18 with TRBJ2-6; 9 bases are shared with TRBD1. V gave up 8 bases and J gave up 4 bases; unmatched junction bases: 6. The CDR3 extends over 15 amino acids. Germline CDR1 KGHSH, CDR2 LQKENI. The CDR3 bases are TGTGCCAGCACCCGGACAGGGGCCGGGGCCAACGTCCTGACTTTC. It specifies CASTRTGAGANVLTF.